This T cell receptor beta chain was identified in a study of blood T cell repertoires in COVID-19. Across the whole study: Some COVID-19 samples were acute and others convalescent; all came from the United States, Italy and Spain. T cells, B-cell-depleted T cells, or PBMCs supplied cDNA or gDNA.

This clone occurred once. The ends lost 4 bases at V and 2 bases at J; junction bases unmatched: 4. Looked up from germline, CDR1 is MNHEY and CDR2 is SVGEGT. This CDR3 has 15 amino acids. Methods used by the authors: Estimates of nucleated cell counts were drawn from the amplification of reference gene primers. The assay was immunoSEQ multiplex PCR, and TCRdb's table has in-frame clones only and misses some. V and J calls plus clone size are reproduced from that table; the DNA served to infer D and trimming. This sample has approximately 230,000 clones; 80% to 85% occur once, and the top ten carry just under 20%.

The clonotype was recovered from a man between 25 and 39 years old with active or convalescent COVID-19. The chain is built from TRBV6-2 or TRBV6-3 and TRBJ2-7; 11 bases map to TRBD1. The sequencing sample was made of peripheral blood. This chain's CDR3 is CASSSEDRGPYEQYF. As DNA, the CDR3 is TGTGCCAGCAGTTCGGAGGACAGGGGGCCCTACGAGCAGTACTTC.